This T cell receptor beta chain comes out of a study of post-analysis software for immune sequencing data. V lost 0 bases and J 1 base, leaving 7 bases between the germline ends. The CDR3 is made up of 14 amino acids. Germline V gives CDR1 SGHRS, CDR2 YFSETQ. This clonotype was detected only a few times. As yet, its antigen is unknown. Study-wide findings and caveats: Controls showed lower frequencies than patients for several TRBV segments, and TRBV5-6, TRBV5-1 and TRBV20-1 were among these. Analysis by F measure revealed that same-batch samples clustered strongly together. Multiple sclerosis patients had significantly lower normalized Chao1 diversity than controls.

Unique-molecular-identifier-tagged TCR beta cDNA libraries were used. One entry per CDR3 protein results from TCRdb running MiXCR on the PCR reads. This sample carries roughly 540,000 distinct CDR3 sequences, around a third of them seen once, and the ten largest clones take roughly 6%. The specimen sequenced was blood. The chain is built from TRBV5-1 and TRBJ1-1; no firm D call. This receptor was taken from a girl aged 2-17 years with multiple sclerosis. The DNA of the CDR3 is TGCGCCAGCAGCTTGGAGGGATGGAACACTGAAGCTTTCTTT. It codes for CASSLEGWNTEAFF.